These 27 T cell receptor beta chains share one sample of origin, sequenced in a study of blood T cell repertoires in COVID-19. Here immunoSEQ multiplex PCR was the method, and the copy in TCRdb shows in-frame clones only, minus some. In the table there are roughly 57,000 clones, 75% to 95% of which are singletons. Sequencing was carried out using peripheral blood. The source is a man aged 80 or over with acute or convalescent COVID-19.

J is TRBJ2-2 and V is TRBV7-9; possible D gene TRBD1, 6 bases. Trimming stripped 5 bases from V and 8 bases from J, with 18 bases between. The germline CDR1 and CDR2 sequences are SEHNR and FQNEAQ (reference sequence). This CDR3 comprises 15 residues. CDR3 bases: TGTGCCAGCAGCAGGGGACCGCCAGGGGCAGGGGAGCTGTTTTTT. Translating gives CASSRGPPGAGELFF.

The chain links TRBV3-1 (or the pseudogene TRBV3-2) to TRBJ2-3; a weak D match, TRBD1 (5 bases). The V gene's germline CDR1 is LGHDT and CDR2 YNNKEL (reference sequence). V was pared by 2 bases and J by 5 bases, with 5 bases between. This CDR3 is built from 12 residues. The DNA of the CDR3 is TGTGCCAGCAGCCAACAGGGAGATACGCAGTATTTT. Translation: CASSQQGDTQYF.

The gene calls are TRBV11-2 and TRBJ2-7; maybe TRBD2 (5 bases). The CDR3 consists of 16 residues. Looked up from germline, CDR1 is SGHAT and CDR2 is FQNNGV. Trimming cost V 2 bases and J 2 bases, with 16 bases left between them. CDR3 amino acids: CASSLSPTGITYEQYF. CDR3 nucleotide sequence: TGTGCCAGCAGCTTATCGCCGACGGGGATCACCTACGAGCAGTACTTC.

The chain links TRBV6-1 to TRBJ2-1; TRBD2 matches 9 bases. Germline lookup yields CDR1 MNHNS and CDR2 SASEGT. The CDR3 runs to 19 residues. Trimming took 2 bases from V and 3 from J; bases not matched to a gene: 14. The CDR3 loop reads CASSESQGSGGSIYNEQFF. In DNA form, the CDR3 reads TGTGCCAGCAGTGAATCTCAAGGTAGCGGGGGTTCAATCTACAATGAGCAGTTCTTC.

This chain links TRBV7-8 with TRBJ1-1; no clear D. The V end was cut by 5 bases, the J end by 0 bases, with 16 bases between. The CDR3 runs to 16 residues. Per germline, CDR1 SGHVS and CDR2 FQNEAQ. The DNA of the CDR3 is TGTGCCAGCAGCCTCGGGAACAGAGGCCTGAACACTGAAGCTTTCTTT. Protein: CASSLGNRGLNTEAFF.

The chain is built from TRBV7-8 and TRBJ2-2; D might be TRBD2 (6 bases). V lost 5 bases and J lost 1, with 17 bases in between. The CDR3 sequence is 17 residues long. The germline V gene has CDR1 SGHVS and CDR2 FQNEAQ. The DNA of the CDR3 is TGTGCCAGCAGCGCGGGGCTGTCCCGATTGAACACCGGGGAGCTGTTTTTT. Protein: CASSAGLSRLNTGELFF. Variable domain in full (rest from reference TRBV7-8 and TRBJ2-2): GAGVSQSPRYKVAKRGQDVALRCDPISGHVSLFWYQQALGQGPEFLTYFQNEAQLDKSGLPSDRFFAERPEGSVSTLKIQRTQQEDSAVYLCASSAGLSRLNTGELFFGEGSRLTVL.

The V gene is TRBV15, the J gene TRBJ1-4; 7 nucleotides agree with TRBD1. The ends lost 0 bases at V and 5 bases at J; junction bases unmatched: 6. Per germline, CDR1 LNHNV and CDR2 YYDKDF (reference sequence). The CDR3 has 16 residues. The CDR3 region has the DNA TGTGCCACCAGCAGAGAACAGGGGCGAGGGAATGAAAAACTGTTTTTT. Translation: CATSREQGRGNEKLFF.

This rearrangement joins TRBV30 to TRBJ1-5; 10 bases are shared with TRBD1. The CDR3 runs to 14 residues. Germline V gives CDR1 GTSNPN, CDR2 SVGIG (reference sequence). The V and J ends lost 1 base and 9 bases, in that order; junction bases with no gene match: 6. CDR3 coding DNA: TGTGCCTGGAGTGGGGGACAGGGGTTGGGGCCCCAGCATTTT. This encodes CAWSGGQGLGPQHF. The variable domain in full, completed from reference TRBV30 and TRBJ1-5, reads SQTIHQWPATLVQPVGSPLSLECTVEGTSNPNLYWYRQAAGRGLQLLFYSVGIGQISSEVPQNLSASRPQDRQFILSSKKLLLSDSGFYLCAWSGGQGLGPQHFGDGTRLSIL.

V and J are TRBV3-1 (or the pseudogene TRBV3-2) and TRBJ1-4, with 7 bases lining up with TRBD1. The CDR3 runs to 14 residues. The germline V gene has CDR1 LGHDT and CDR2 YNNKEL (reference sequence). Unmatched junction bases numbered 5, after V lost 6 bases and J lost 4 bases. Here the CDR3 reads CASSRQGSNEKLFF. CDR3 bases: TGTGCCAGCAGTCGACAGGGAAGTAATGAAAAACTGTTTTTT.

The rearrangement joins TRBV24-1 to TRBJ1-5; D uncertain. Germline assignment: CDR1 KGHDR and CDR2 SFDVKD. V lost 4 bases to trimming and J lost 4 bases, with 4 bases between them. The CDR3 length is 12 residues. The CDR3 DNA sequence: TGTGCCACCAGTGACCCTAATCAGCCCCAGCATTTT. This codes for CATSDPNQPQHF.

V and J are TRBV7-8 and TRBJ2-5; 10 nucleotides align to TRBD2. Germline V lookup: CDR1 SGHVS, CDR2 FQNEAQ. V gave up 4 bases and J gave up 6 bases; unmatched junction bases: 11. CDR3 length: 16 residues. The CDR3 DNA reads TGTGCCAGCAGCTCCCCTAGCGGGGGCCCACGACAGACCCAGTACTTC. Its protein product is CASSSPSGGPRQTQYF.

The CDR3 bases are TGTGCCAGCAGCCAAGCTGATCCAGGGGCGAACACCGGGGAGCTGTTTTTT. It codes for CASSQADPGANTGELFF. This chain joins TRBV3-1 (or the pseudogene TRBV3-2) and TRBJ2-2, with D perhaps TRBD1 (6 bases). This CDR3 is 17 amino acids long. CDR1 is LGHDT, CDR2 YNNKEL, per germline (reference sequence). Between the trimmed V and J ends, which lost 1 base and 0 bases, there was a span of 12 bases.

The rearrangement joins TRBV12-5 to TRBJ2-3; TRBD1 agrees at 7 bases. The CDR3 loop spans 14 amino acids. Germline CDR1 LGHNT, CDR2 FRNRAP. V was pared by 6 bases and J by 2 bases, with 5 bases of the junction left unmatched. Here the CDR3 DNA reads TGTGCTAGTGGCCGGGACAGTCACACAGATACGCAGTATTTT. Translating gives CASGRDSHTDTQYF.

The V gene is TRBV28, the J gene TRBJ2-7; TRBD2 might be the D (6 bases). Germline values: CDR1 MDHEN, CDR2 SYDVKM. The ends were cut back, 2 bases at V and 7 bases at J, with 12 bases in the middle. This CDR3 is 13 amino acids long. Here the CDR3 reads CASSLNSGGEQYF. The DNA for the CDR3 is TGTGCCAGCAGTTTAAACAGTGGGGGGGAGCAGTACTTC.

This clone showed up just a few times. V gene TRBV5-4 combines with J gene TRBJ2-3, with 7 bases fitting TRBD1. Trimming at V came to 4 bases and at J to 1 base, leaving 3 bases not matched to a gene. The germline CDR1 and CDR2 sequences are SGHNT and YYREEE (reference sequence). The CDR3 consists of 14 residues. CDR3 in DNA: TGTGCCAGCAGCAGGGACAGCCGCACAGATACGCAGTATTTT. It specifies CASSRDSRTDTQYF.

The V call is TRBV7-8, the J call TRBJ1-2; 7 bases agree with TRBD1. The CDR3 extends over 15 amino acids. The junction had 12 bases not matched to a gene; V was cut back by 4 bases and J by 7 bases. The germline V gene encodes CDR1 SGHVS and CDR2 FQNEAQ. The DNA of the CDR3 is TGTGCCAGCAGCTCAGGACAGGCCCTCGCGAGTGGCTACACCTTC. Protein product: CASSSGQALASGYTF.

The chain is built from TRBV28 and TRBJ2-5, with D possibly matching TRBD1 (6 bases). The V gene lost 5 bases and the J gene lost 7 bases, with 17 bases spanning the gap. Germline assignment: CDR1 MDHEN and CDR2 SYDVKM. The CDR3 runs 14 residues. DNA of the CDR3: TGTGCCAGCAGTGTCCACAGGGAAGGAGGGACCCAGTACTTC. It is translated as CASSVHREGGTQYF.

This clone came up once. The CDR3 here is CASSATGGTGELFF. DNA of the CDR3: TGTGCCAGCAGTGCGACAGGGGGCACCGGGGAGCTGTTTTTT. The gene calls are TRBV2 and TRBJ2-2, with 9 nucleotides matching TRBD1. The CDR3 runs to 14 residues. Germline V gene data show CDR1 as SNHLY and CDR2 as FYNNEI. Trimming removed 4 bases from V and 4 bases from J; junction bases left unmatched: 1.

The chain employs TRBV6-5 and TRBJ1-2; 7 nucleotides agree with TRBD1. V gave up 7 bases and J gave up 5 bases; unmatched junction bases: 7. The CDR3 is 13 amino acids. Germline V gives CDR1 MNHEY, CDR2 SVGAGI. The CDR3 DNA is TGTGCCAGCACGGAGACAGGGTTATATGGCTACACCTTC. It yields the protein CASTETGLYGYTF.

The chain couples TRBV11-2 to TRBJ1-1; perhaps TRBD1 as D (6 bases). CDR3 length equals 15 residues. The V end was cut by 4 bases, the J end by 2 bases, with 14 bases between. The germline gives CDR1 SGHAT, CDR2 FQNNGV. The DNA of the CDR3 is TGTGCCAGCAGCTCGGGCGGGGGGGCCAACACTGAAGCTTTCTTT. Its protein product is CASSSGGGANTEAFF.

The chain joins TRBV7-8 to TRBJ2-5; 11 nucleotides align to TRBD1. The CDR3 has 17 amino acids. CDR1 is SGHVS and CDR2 is FQNEAQ in the germline V gene. The V and J ends lost 5 bases and 4 bases, in that order; junction bases with no gene match: 12. CDR3 amino acids: CASSPLRGDRGGETQYF. The CDR3, as DNA: TGTGCCAGCAGCCCCCTCAGGGGGGACAGGGGGGGAGAGACCCAGTACTTC. Variable domain in full (rest from reference TRBV7-8 and TRBJ2-5): GAGVSQSPRYKVAKRGQDVALRCDPISGHVSLFWYQQALGQGPEFLTYFQNEAQLDKSGLPSDRFFAERPEGSVSTLKIQRTQQEDSAVYLCASSPLRGDRGGETQYFGPGTRLLVL.

Here the CDR3 reads CASSFFQGKGGANVLTF. In DNA form, the CDR3 reads TGTGCCAGCAGTTTTTTTCAGGGGAAGGGCGGGGCCAACGTCCTGACTTTC. The V gene is TRBV27, the J gene TRBJ2-6, with D possibly TRBD1 on 6 matching bases. Germline assignment: CDR1 MNHEY and CDR2 SMNVEV (reference sequence). The CDR3 has 17 residues. V dropped 3 bases and J dropped 4 bases, with 16 bases sitting between them.

The chain has TRBV2 and TRBJ2-1, with 12 nucleotides matching TRBD2. This CDR3 spans 16 amino acids. J was trimmed by 1 base and V by 9 bases; bases with no gene match: 7. Germline lookup yields CDR1 SNHLY and CDR2 FYNNEI. DNA for the CDR3: TGTGCCAGAGGCTCAGGACTAGCGGGGTCCTACAATGAGCAGTTCTTC. It codes for CARGSGLAGSYNEQFF. Using reference TRBV2 and TRBJ2-1 for the parts outside the CDR3, the full variable domain is EPEVTQTPSHQVTQMGQEVILRCVPISNHLYFYWYRQILGQKVEFLVSFYNNEISEKSEIFDDQFSVERPDGSNFTLKIRSTKLEDSAMYFCARGSGLAGSYNEQFFGPGTRLTVL.

CDR3 sequence: CASTPRGGGHTEAFF. DNA for the CDR3: TGTGCCAGTACTCCCCGGGGGGGAGGGCACACTGAAGCTTTCTTT. This chain links TRBV19 with TRBJ1-1; D may be TRBD1 (5 bases). Per the germline V gene, CDR1 is LNHDA and CDR2 is SQIVND (reference sequence). This CDR3 is 15 amino acids long. Trimming shortened V by 7 bases and J by 3 bases, and 18 bases separated the two germline ends.

V usage is TRBV5-6 and J usage is TRBJ1-3; D possibly corresponds to TRBD1 (5 bases). CDR3 size: 16 residues. Germline CDR1 and CDR2: SGHDT and YYEEEE. V shed 4 bases and J shed 2 bases, with 16 bases lying between them. The CDR3 reads CASSLKGNFAGNTIYF. The CDR3 DNA reads TGTGCCAGCAGCCTAAAGGGGAATTTTGCTGGAAACACCATATATTTT.

The chain employs TRBV3-1 (or the pseudogene TRBV3-2) and TRBJ2-5; D is possibly TRBD2 (6 bases). Trimming cost V 1 base and J 5 bases, with 14 bases left between them. Germline CDR1 LGHDT, CDR2 YNNKEL (reference sequence). The CDR3 spans 15 residues. The CDR3 DNA reads TGTGCCAGCAGCCAAGGGATAGCGGTGGGGGAGACCCAGTACTTC. Protein sequence: CASSQGIAVGETQYF.

The gene calls are TRBV19 and TRBJ2-7; 10 bases are a match to TRBD2. The CDR3 contains 15 residues. Per germline, CDR1 LNHDA and CDR2 SQIVND (reference sequence). J was trimmed by 3 bases and V by 1 base; bases with no gene match: 3. The CDR3 here is CASSIAASGSYEQYF. In DNA form, the CDR3 reads TGTGCCAGTAGTATAGCAGCTAGCGGGAGCTACGAGCAGTACTTC.